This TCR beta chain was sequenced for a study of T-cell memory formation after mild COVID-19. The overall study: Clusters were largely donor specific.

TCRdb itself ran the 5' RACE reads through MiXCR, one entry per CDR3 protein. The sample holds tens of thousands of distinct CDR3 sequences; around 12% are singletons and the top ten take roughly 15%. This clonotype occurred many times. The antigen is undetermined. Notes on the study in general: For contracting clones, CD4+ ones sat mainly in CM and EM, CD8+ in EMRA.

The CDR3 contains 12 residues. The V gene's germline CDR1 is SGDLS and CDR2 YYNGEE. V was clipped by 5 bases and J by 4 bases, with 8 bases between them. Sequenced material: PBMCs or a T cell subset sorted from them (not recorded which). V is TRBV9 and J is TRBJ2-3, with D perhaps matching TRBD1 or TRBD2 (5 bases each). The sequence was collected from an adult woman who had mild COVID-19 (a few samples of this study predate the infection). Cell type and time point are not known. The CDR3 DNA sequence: TGTGCCAGCAGGGGGGATTCAGATACGCAGTATTTT. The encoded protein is CASRGDSDTQYF.